Following are 18 T cell receptor beta chains from one sample sequenced in a study of CD8 T cells in ankylosing spondylitis. One entry per CDR3 protein results from TCRdb running MiXCR on the 5' RACE reads. The table lists about 340,000 distinct CDR3 sequences, roughly 14% of them singletons. Sequenced sample: blood, either unsorted or a sorted T cell fraction (not recorded which). The origin of the receptors is a male donor with ankylosing spondylitis or in good health (not recorded which).

This chain links TRBV5-1 with TRBJ2-7; TRBD1 is a possible D gene (6 bases). The germline V gene has CDR1 SGHRS and CDR2 YFSETQ. The CDR3 contains 13 residues. V gave up 4 bases and J gave up 6 bases, with 14 bases separating them. CDR3 nucleotides: TGCGCCAGCAGCATCGGGACACCCTCCGAGCAGTACTTC. Its protein is CASSIGTPSEQYF.

Many counts were recorded for this clonotype. The gene calls are TRBV5-1 and TRBJ1-5; maybe TRBD1 (5 bases). The V gene lost 3 bases and the J gene lost 7 bases, with 14 bases spanning the gap. The CDR3 has 14 residues. In germline, CDR1 is SGHRS, CDR2 YFSETQ. The CDR3 DNA follows: TGCGCCAGCAGCTCCGCGGGAGGGACCCAGCCCCAGCATTTT. Translation gives CASSSAGGTQPQHF.

The chain carries TRBV20-1 and TRBJ2-7; D call uncertain. With 3 bases removed from V and 0 bases from J, the gap between germline ends came to 6 bases. The CDR3 has 12 amino acids. CDR1 is DFQATT and CDR2 is SNEGSKA in the germline V gene (reference sequence). In DNA, the CDR3 is TGCAGTGCTAGGGACGGCTCCTACGAGCAGTACTTC. Translated, it gives CSARDGSYEQYF.

This clonotype was counted only a few times. The V call is TRBV5-1, the J call TRBJ2-3, with 11 bases fitting TRBD2. Trimming took 3 bases from V and 5 from J; bases not matched to a gene: 8. Looked up from germline, CDR1 is SGHRS and CDR2 is YFSETQ. This CDR3 region has 16 residues. The CDR3 here is CASSSSLAGGGDTQYF. Written as DNA, the CDR3 is TGCGCCAGCAGCTCCTCGCTAGCGGGGGGTGGAGATACGCAGTATTTT.

This clonotype was seen repeatedly, ten times or more. This chain links TRBV29-1 with TRBJ1-2; D possibly corresponds to TRBD1 (5 bases). The CDR3 runs 12 residues. Germline CDR1 reads SQVTM; CDR2 reads ANQGSEA. Trimming removed 7 bases at V and 12 bases at J, with 21 bases between. For the CDR3, the DNA is TGCAGCGCGGGAGGGACGGCCTGGATCCACACCTTC. Its translation: CSAGGTAWIHTF.

In DNA form, the CDR3 reads TGTGCCAGCAGTGAAGAGGGGGGGGCTAATGAAAAACTGTTTTTT. This translates into CASSEEGGANEKLFF. The rearrangement uses TRBV2 and TRBJ1-4; weak D call: TRBD1 (6 bases). The CDR3 runs 15 residues. V lost 1 base, J lost 3 bases, and 9 bases lay in between. Germline assignment: CDR1 SNHLY and CDR2 FYNNEI. Full variable domain (outside the CDR3, taken from reference TRBV2 and TRBJ1-4): EPEVTQTPSHQVTQMGQEVILRCVPISNHLYFYWYRQILGQKVEFLVSFYNNEISEKSEIFDDQFSVERPDGSNFTLKIRSTKLEDSAMYFCASSEEGGANEKLFFGSGTQLSVL.

J is TRBJ2-7 and V is TRBV11-3, with D possibly being TRBD2 (6 bases). V lost 6 bases and J 0 bases, leaving 15 bases between the germline ends. CDR1 is SGHNT, CDR2 YENEEA, per germline. This CDR3 region has 15 residues. CDR3 coding DNA: TGTGCCAGCAGTTCTTTGGGACTCCTCTCCTACGAGCAGTACTTC. Its translation is CASSSLGLLSYEQYF. Variable domain in full (rest from reference TRBV11-3 and TRBJ2-7): EAGVVQSPRYKIIEKKQPVAFWCNPISGHNTLYWYLQNLGQGPELLIRYENEEAVDDSQLPKDRFSAERLKGVDSTLKIQPAELGDSAVYLCASSSLGLLSYEQYFGPGTRLTVT.

In nucleotides, the CDR3 is TGTGCCAGCAGGGTAAGGACAGGGAACACTGAAGCTTTCTTT. Encoded protein: CASRVRTGNTEAFF. This chain joins TRBV12-3 or TRBV12-4 and TRBJ1-1, with 7 bases matching TRBD1. The V gene end was trimmed by 6 bases and the J gene end by 1 base; junction bases not matched to a gene: 5. The CDR3 runs 14 residues.

This chain joins TRBV5-5 and TRBJ2-2; TRBD2 agrees at 11 bases. The CDR3 loop spans 16 amino acids. CDR1 and CDR2 (germline): SGHKS, YYEKEE (reference sequence). Trimming cost V 1 base and J 4 bases; bases outside gene matches: 3. The CDR3 coding sequence is TGTGCCAGCAGCTTGTATAGCGGGAGGGGCACCGGGGAGCTGTTTTTT. This encodes CASSLYSGRGTGELFF.

In this sample, this clonotype turned up a few times. The DNA of the CDR3 is TGTGCCAGTAGGCGAGGGGCGGGCAATCAGCCCCAGCATTTT. Protein product: CASRRGAGNQPQHF. The chain uses TRBV19 and TRBJ1-5; tentative D call: TRBD1 (5 bases). V lost 6 bases to trimming and J lost 2 bases, with 11 bases between them. This CDR3 has 14 amino acids. The germline gives CDR1 LNHDA, CDR2 SQIVND (reference sequence). The full variable domain, with the rest looked up from reference TRBV19 and TRBJ1-5, is DGGITQSPKYLFRKEGQNVTLSCEQNLNHDAMYWYRQDPGQGLRLIYYSQIVNDFQKGDIAEGYSVSREKKESFPLTVTSAQKNPTAFYLCASRRGAGNQPQHFGDGTRLSIL.

This clonotype turned up a few times. The chain has TRBV2 and TRBJ1-2, with 8 bases lining up with TRBD1. The CDR3 extends over 14 amino acids. With V trimmed by 5 bases and J by 3 bases, 5 bases remained unmatched. From germline, CDR1 is SNHLY and CDR2 FYNNEI. CDR3 sequence: CASSKQGDDYGYTF. The CDR3, as DNA: TGTGCCAGCAGTAAACAGGGGGACGACTATGGCTACACCTTC.

The table lists this clonotype with a few counts. The chain joins TRBV5-1 to TRBJ1-2; a weak D match, TRBD1 (6 bases). Trimming shortened V by 0 bases and J by 8 bases, and 17 bases separated the two germline ends. In germline, CDR1 is SGHRS, CDR2 YFSETQ. The CDR3 contains 15 residues. DNA for the CDR3: TGCGCCAGCAGCTTGGAGGCCGGGGGCGCTTTGGGCTACACCTTC. Amino acids: CASSLEAGGALGYTF. The full variable domain, its missing parts supplied by reference TRBV5-1 and TRBJ1-2, is KAGVTQTPRYLIKTRGQQVTLSCSPISGHRSVSWYQQTPGQGLQFLFEYFSETQRNKGNFPGRFSGRQFSNSRSEMNVSTLELGDSALYLCASSLEAGGALGYTFGSGTRLTVV.

The chain couples TRBV29-1 to TRBJ2-1, with D perhaps TRBD2 (5 bases). V was clipped by 2 bases and J by 9 bases, with 8 bases between them. CDR1 is SQVTM and CDR2 is ANQGSEA in the germline V gene. The CDR3 is 11 amino acids. The CDR3 region is CSVEKGSEQFF. The CDR3 DNA reads TGCAGCGTTGAAAAAGGGAGTGAGCAGTTCTTC.

The rearrangement uses TRBV14 and TRBJ2-7; weak D call: TRBD2 (6 bases). Trimming removed 5 bases at V and 5 bases at J, with 13 bases between. From germline, CDR1 is SGHDN and CDR2 FVKESK. The CDR3 is made up of 13 amino acids. This CDR3 reads CASSASWRDEQYF. The CDR3 nucleotides read TGTGCCAGCAGCGCCTCATGGAGGGACGAGCAGTACTTC.

This clonotype was seen many times. This sequence joins TRBV12-3 or TRBV12-4 and TRBJ1-1, with a possible D match to TRBD1 (5 bases). The length of the CDR3 is 15 residues. V shed 3 bases and J shed 0 bases, with 11 bases lying between them. The CDR3 protein is CASSFQGVMNTEAFF. DNA for the CDR3: TGTGCCAGCAGTTTTCAGGGAGTAATGAACACTGAAGCTTTCTTT.

The CDR3 here is CSARETAPDTQYF. The CDR3 DNA follows: TGCAGTGCTAGAGAAACAGCCCCAGATACGCAGTATTTT. This chain connects TRBV20-1 to TRBJ2-3; no firm D call. CDR1 DFQATT and CDR2 SNEGSKA come from the germline V gene (reference sequence). Trimming took 0 bases from V and 4 from J, leaving 8 bases between them. The CDR3 extends over 13 amino acids.

The V call is TRBV20-1, the J call TRBJ2-5, with TRBD2 as a possible D gene (6 bases). Trimming left V 1 base short and J 4 bases short, with 16 bases between. Per germline, CDR1 DFQATT and CDR2 SNEGSKA (reference sequence). The CDR3 totals 15 residues. This CDR3 is CSARAASGGGETQYF. The CDR3 DNA reads TGCAGTGCTAGAGCCGCGAGTGGGGGAGGAGAGACCCAGTACTTC.

The table lists this clonotype with many counts. The rearrangement links TRBV12-3 or TRBV12-4 to TRBJ1-6; TRBD1 might be the D (6 bases). Trimming removed 4 bases at V and 7 bases at J, with 11 bases between. The CDR3 runs 14 residues. Here the CDR3 reads CASSYRVGNSPLHF. CDR3 sequence (DNA): TGTGCCAGCAGTTACAGGGTCGGGAATTCACCCCTCCACTTT.